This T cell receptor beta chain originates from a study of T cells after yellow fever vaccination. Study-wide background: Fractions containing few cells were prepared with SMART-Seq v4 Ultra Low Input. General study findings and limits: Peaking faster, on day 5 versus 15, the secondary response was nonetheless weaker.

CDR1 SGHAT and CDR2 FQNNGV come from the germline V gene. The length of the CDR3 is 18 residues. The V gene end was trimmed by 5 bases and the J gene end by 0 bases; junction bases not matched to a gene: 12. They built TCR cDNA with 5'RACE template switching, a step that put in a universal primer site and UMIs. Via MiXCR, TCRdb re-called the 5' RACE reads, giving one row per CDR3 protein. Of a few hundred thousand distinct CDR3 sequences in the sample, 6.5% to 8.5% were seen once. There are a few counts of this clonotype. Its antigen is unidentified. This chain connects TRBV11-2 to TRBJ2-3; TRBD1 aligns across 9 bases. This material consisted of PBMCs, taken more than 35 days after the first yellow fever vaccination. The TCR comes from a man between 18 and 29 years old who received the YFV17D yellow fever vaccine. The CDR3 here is CASSPRQTGQGSTDTQYF. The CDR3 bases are TGTGCCAGCAGCCCCCGACAGACGGGACAGGGTAGCACAGATACGCAGTATTTT.